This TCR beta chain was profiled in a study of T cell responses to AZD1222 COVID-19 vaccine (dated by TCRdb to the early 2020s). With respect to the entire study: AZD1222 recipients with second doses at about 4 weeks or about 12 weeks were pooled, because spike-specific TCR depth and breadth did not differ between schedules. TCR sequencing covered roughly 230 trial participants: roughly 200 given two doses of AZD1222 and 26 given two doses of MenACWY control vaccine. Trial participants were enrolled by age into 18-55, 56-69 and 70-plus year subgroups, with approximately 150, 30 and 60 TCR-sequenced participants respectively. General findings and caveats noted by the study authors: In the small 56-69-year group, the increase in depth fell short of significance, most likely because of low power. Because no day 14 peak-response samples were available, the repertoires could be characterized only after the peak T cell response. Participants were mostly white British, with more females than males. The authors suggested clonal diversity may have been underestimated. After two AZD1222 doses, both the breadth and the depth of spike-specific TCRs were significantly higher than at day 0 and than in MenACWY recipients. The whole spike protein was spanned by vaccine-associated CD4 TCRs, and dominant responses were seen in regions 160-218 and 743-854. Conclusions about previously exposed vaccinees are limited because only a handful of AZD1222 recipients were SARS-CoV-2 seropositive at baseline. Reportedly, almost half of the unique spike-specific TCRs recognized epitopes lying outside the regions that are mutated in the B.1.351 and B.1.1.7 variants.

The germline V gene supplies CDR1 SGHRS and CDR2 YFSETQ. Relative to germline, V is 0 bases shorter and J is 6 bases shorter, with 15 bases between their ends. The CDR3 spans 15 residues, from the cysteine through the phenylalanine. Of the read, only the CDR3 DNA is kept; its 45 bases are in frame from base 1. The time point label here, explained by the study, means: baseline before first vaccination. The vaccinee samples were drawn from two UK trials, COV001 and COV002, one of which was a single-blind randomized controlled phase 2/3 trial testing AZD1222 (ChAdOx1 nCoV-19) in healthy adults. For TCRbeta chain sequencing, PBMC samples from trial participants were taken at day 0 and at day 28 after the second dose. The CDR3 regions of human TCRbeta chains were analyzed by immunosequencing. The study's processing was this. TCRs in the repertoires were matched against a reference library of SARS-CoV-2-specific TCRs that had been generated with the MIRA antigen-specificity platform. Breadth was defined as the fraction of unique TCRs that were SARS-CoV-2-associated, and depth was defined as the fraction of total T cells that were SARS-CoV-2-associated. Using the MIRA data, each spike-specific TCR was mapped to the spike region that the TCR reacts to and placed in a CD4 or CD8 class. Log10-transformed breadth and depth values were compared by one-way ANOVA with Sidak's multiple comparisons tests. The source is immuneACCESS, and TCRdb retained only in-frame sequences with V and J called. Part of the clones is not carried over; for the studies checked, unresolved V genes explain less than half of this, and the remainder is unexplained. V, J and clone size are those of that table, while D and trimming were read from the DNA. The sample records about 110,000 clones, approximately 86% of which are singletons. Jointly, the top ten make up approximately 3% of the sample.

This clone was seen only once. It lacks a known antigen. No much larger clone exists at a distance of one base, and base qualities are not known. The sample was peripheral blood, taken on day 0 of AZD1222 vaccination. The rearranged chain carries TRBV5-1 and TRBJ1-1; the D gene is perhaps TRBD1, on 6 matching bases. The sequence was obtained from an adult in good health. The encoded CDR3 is CASSLGRGGTSEAFF. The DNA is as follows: TGCGCCAGCAGCTTGGGGAGGGGGGGAACCTCTGAAGCTTTCTTT.